This TCR beta chain is from a study of shared T cell receptors in the human thymus. Produced via immunoSEQ multiplex PCR; TCRdb's table is partial and in-frame only. The sample carries some 640,000 clones, around 87% recorded once. This CDR3 has 20 amino acids. CDR1 and CDR2 from the germline V gene are LNHNV and YYDKDF (reference sequence). After removal of 1 base from V and 6 bases from J, the junction contained 23 bases not matched to a gene. These data were also filed under a second study, of human thymus T cells. That source adds: Thymic samples were excised during corrective heart operations. There were highly overlapping thymic repertoires among unrelated individuals, as related research reported.

V and J are TRBV15 and TRBJ1-1; 7 nucleotides line up with TRBD1. This TCR derives from a boy in the first two years of life with a congenital heart defect. Source material: thymocytes. The CDR3 DNA reads TGTGCCACCAGCAGAGCCACGGGACAGTTACCCCTCACCCCGCTTGCTGAAGCTTTCTTT. This gives the protein CATSRATGQLPLTPLAEAFF.